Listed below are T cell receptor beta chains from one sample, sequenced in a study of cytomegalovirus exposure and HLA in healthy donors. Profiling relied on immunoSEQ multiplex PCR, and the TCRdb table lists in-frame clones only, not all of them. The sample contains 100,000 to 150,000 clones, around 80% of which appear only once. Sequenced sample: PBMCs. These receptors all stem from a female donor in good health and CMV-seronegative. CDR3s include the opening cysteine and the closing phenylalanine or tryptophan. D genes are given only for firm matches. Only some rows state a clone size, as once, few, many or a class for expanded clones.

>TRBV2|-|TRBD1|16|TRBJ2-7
TGTGCCAGCAGGGACATCGACAGGGGGCTCGGCTACGAGCAGTACTTC
CASRDIDRGLGYEQYF
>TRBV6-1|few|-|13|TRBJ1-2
TGTGCCAGCAGTCGAACCCAGGGCGATGGCTACACCTTC
CASSRTQGDGYTF
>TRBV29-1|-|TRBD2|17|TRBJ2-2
TGCAGCGTCCTCGTGACTAGCGGGGCCGGGTCGGGCGGGGAGCTGTTTTTT
CSVLVTSGAGSGGELFF
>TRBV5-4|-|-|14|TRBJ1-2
TGTGCCAGCAGCGCGGGACCGAATAACTATGGCTACACCTTC
CASSAGPNNYGYTF
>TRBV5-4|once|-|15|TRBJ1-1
TGTGCCAGCAGCTTCAATCGAGGGTTGATGACTGAAGCTTTCTTT
CASSFNRGLMTEAFF
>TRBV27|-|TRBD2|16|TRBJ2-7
TGTGCCAGCAGTACTACGGGACTAGCGGGGCCCTACGAGCAGTACTTC
CASSTTGLAGPYEQYF
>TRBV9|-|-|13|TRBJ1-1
TGTGCCAGCAGCGCCGGACAGAACACTGAAGCTTTCTTT
CASSAGQNTEAFF
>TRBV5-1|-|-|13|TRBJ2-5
TGCGCCAGCAGCGCCCCCGGCAGAGGGACCCAGTACTTC
CASSAPGRGTQYF
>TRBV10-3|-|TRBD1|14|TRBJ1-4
TGTGCCATCAGTGAAACAGGGGGCGGTGAAAAACTGTTTTTT
CAISETGGGEKLFF
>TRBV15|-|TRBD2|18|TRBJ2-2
TGTGCCACCGGCAGAGACCCTAGCGGGAGGCCGGGCACCGGGGAGCTGTTTTTT
CATGRDPSGRPGTGELFF
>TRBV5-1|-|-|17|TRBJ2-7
TGCGCCAGCAGCTTGGGGGCGGGTTTGTCAGCCCTCTACGAGCAGTACTTC
CASSLGAGLSALYEQYF
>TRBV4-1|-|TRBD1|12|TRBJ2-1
TGCGCCAGCAGCCACCCGGGACAGGTGGTGTTCTTC
CASSHPGQVVFF
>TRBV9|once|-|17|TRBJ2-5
TGTGCCAGCAGCGTAGGGGTTGGGGGCGGAAGAAAAGAGACCCAGTACTTC
CASSVGVGGGRKETQYF
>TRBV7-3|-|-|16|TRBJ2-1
TGTGCCAGCAGCGTGACAGGAGGCCAAACATACAATGAGCAGTTCTTC
CASSVTGGQTYNEQFF
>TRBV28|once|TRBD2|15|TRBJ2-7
TGTGCCAGCAGTCCCGGACTAGCGGGAGTGTCCGAGCAGTACTTC
CASSPGLAGVSEQYF
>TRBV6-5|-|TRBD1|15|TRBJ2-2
TGTGCCAGCAGGGGACAGGGGGGACCCACCGGGGAGCTGTTTTTT
CASRGQGGPTGELFF
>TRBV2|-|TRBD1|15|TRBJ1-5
TGTGCCAGCAGTGAGGGACAGGATAGTAATCAGCCCCAGCATTTT
CASSEGQDSNQPQHF
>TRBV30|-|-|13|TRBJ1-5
TGTGCCTGGAGTGAAAGGGGGAATCAGCCCCAGCATTTT
CAWSERGNQPQHF
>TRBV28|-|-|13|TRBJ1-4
TGTGCCAGCAGTTCCCTCGGTACTGAAAAACTGTTTTTT
CASSSLGTEKLFF
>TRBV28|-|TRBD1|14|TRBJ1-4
TGTGCCAGCAGTTGGGACAGGTCTGGCGAAAAACTGTTTTTT
CASSWDRSGEKLFF
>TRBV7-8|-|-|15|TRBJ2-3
TGTGCCAGCAGCTTAGCGTTTAGCGGAGGAGATACGCAGTATTTT
CASSLAFSGGDTQYF
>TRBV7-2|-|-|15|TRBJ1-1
TGTGCCAGCAGCCGAGGCCAAGCGATCAACACTGAAGCTTTCTTT
CASSRGQAINTEAFF
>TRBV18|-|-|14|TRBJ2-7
TGTGCCAGCTCACCACCCTTCGCGGGGTACGAGCAGTACTTC
CASSPPFAGYEQYF
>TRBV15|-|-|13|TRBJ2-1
TGTGCCACCAGCAGAGATCTGGAAGGGGGGCAGTTCTTC
CATSRDLEGGQFF
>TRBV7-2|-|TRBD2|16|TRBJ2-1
TGTGCCAGCAGCTCTAGAAGCGGGAGGGCGGTATCTGAGCAGTTCTTC
CASSSRSGRAVSEQFF
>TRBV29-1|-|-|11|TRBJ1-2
TGCAGCGTGACCCAGCGTGGTGGCTACACCTTC
CSVTQRGGYTF
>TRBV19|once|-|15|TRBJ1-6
TGTGCCAGTAGTATAGGGGGCTCGTGGGATTCACCCCTCCACTTT
CASSIGGSWDSPLHF
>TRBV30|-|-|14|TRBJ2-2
TGTGCCTGGAGCGCCCCGGTAAACACCGGGGAGCTGTTTTTT
CAWSAPVNTGELFF
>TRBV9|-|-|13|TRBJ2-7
TGTGCCAGCAGCCCTCCTTACTCCTACGAGCAGTACTTC
CASSPPYSYEQYF
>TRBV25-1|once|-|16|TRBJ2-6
TGTGCCAGCAGTGAGGCCCCCAGGGCTGGGGCCAACGTCCTGACTTTC
CASSEAPRAGANVLTF
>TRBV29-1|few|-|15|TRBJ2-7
TGCAGCGTAGCTACTGCGTCGACAGAGACCTACGAGCAGTACTTC
CSVATASTETYEQYF
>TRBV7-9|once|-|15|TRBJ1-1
TGTGCCAGCCGGATGTGGGCCATGGGGAACACTGAAGCTTTCTTT
CASRMWAMGNTEAFF
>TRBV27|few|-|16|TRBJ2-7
TGTGCCAGCAGCCGCGAGTTTCTGACAGCTACCTACGAGCAGTACTTC
CASSREFLTATYEQYF
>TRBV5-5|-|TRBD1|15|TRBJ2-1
TGTGCCAGCAGCGCGGGGACAGGGGGGCTCGATGAGCAGTTCTTC
CASSAGTGGLDEQFF
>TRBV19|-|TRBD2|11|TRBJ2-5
TGTGCCAGTAGTACGGGGGGTCCCCAGTACTTC
CASSTGGPQYF
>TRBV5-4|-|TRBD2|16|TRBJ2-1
TGTGCCAGCAGCTCGGTAGCGGGAGTTAACTACAATGAGCAGTTCTTC
CASSSVAGVNYNEQFF
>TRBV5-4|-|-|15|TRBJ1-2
TGTGCCAGCAGCCCAAGGCGGGGGCGCGACTATGGCTACACCTTC
CASSPRRGRDYGYTF
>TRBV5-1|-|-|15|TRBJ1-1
TGCGCCAGCAGCTTTGATCCCCAGGGGAACACTGAAGCTTTCTTT
CASSFDPQGNTEAFF
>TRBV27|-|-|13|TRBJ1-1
TGTGCCACCAAATCCCAGGAGAACACTGAAGCTTTCTTT
CATKSQENTEAFF
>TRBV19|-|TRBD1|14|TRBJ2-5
TGTGCCAGTAGTATGACGGGACAGATGTTGACCCAGTACTTC
CASSMTGQMLTQYF
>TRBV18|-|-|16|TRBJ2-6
TGTGCCAGCTCACCACCGGAGGGGTCTGGGGCCAACGTCCTGACTTTC
CASSPPEGSGANVLTF
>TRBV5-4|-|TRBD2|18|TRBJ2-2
TGTGCCAGCAGCCCACCCCTGACTAGCGGGTCATCGGCCGGGGAGCTGTTTTTT
CASSPPLTSGSSAGELFF
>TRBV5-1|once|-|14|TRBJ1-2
TGCGCCAGCAGCCCAAGGCTACCCGGCGGGGGCTACACCTTC
CASSPRLPGGGYTF
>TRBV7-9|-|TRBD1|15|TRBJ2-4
TGTGCCAGCAGCGAATTTCAGGGGGCCGGAAGCATTCAGTACTTC
CASSEFQGAGSIQYF
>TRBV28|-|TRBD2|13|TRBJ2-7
TGTGCCAGCAGTTTCGGGAGGTCCTACGAGCAGTACTTC
CASSFGRSYEQYF
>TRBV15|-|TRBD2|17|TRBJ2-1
TGTGCCACCGAACCGTGGGCGGGAGGGCCAAGTTTCAGTGAGCAGTTCTTC
CATEPWAGGPSFSEQFF
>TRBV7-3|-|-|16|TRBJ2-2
TGTGCCAGCAGCTCGCTCGGGGTTAGGCCAACCGGGGAGCTGTTTTTT
CASSSLGVRPTGELFF
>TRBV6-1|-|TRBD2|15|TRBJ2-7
TGTGCCAGCAGTGAACCGGGACTAGCGACCTACGAGCAGTACTTC
CASSEPGLATYEQYF
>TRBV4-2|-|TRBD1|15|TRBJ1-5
TGTGCCAGCAGCCAAGAAGGGGGCAACAATCAGCCCCAGCATTTT
CASSQEGGNNQPQHF